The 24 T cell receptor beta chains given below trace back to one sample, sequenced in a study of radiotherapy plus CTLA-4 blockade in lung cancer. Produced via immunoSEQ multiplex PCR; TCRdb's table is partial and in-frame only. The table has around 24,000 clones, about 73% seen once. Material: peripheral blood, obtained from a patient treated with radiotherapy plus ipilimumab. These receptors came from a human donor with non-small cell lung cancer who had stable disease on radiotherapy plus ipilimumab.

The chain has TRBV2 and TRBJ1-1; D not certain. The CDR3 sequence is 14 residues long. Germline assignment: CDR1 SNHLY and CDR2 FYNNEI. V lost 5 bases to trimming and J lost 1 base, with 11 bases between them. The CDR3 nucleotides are TGTGCCAGCAGTAAGATAGGGTCGAACACTGAAGCTTTCTTT. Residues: CASSKIGSNTEAFF.

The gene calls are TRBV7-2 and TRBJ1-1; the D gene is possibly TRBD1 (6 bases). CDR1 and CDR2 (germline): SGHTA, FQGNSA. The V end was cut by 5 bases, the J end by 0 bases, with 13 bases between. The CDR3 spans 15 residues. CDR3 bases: TGTGCCAGCAGCGCCAGGGGTAGGATGAACACTGAAGCTTTCTTT. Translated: CASSARGRMNTEAFF.

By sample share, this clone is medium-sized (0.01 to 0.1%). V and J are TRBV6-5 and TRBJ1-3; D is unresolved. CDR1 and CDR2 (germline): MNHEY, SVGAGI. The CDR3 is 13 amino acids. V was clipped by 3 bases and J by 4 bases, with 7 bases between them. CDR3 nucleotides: TGTGCCAGCAGTTATAACCCCGGAAACACCATATATTTT. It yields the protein CASSYNPGNTIYF.

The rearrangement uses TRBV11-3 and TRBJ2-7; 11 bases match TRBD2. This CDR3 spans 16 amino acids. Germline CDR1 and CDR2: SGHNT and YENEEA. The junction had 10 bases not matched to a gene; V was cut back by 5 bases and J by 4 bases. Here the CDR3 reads CASSPTTSGRGYEQYF. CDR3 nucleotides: TGTGCCAGCAGCCCAACTACTAGCGGGAGAGGGTACGAGCAGTACTTC.

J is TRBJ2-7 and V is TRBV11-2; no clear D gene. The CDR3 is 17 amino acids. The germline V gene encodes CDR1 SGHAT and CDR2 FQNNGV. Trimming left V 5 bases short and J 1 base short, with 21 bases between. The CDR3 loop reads CASSPTYLRLRSYEQYF. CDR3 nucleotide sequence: TGTGCCAGCAGCCCGACTTACTTAAGACTTAGATCCTACGAGCAGTACTTC.

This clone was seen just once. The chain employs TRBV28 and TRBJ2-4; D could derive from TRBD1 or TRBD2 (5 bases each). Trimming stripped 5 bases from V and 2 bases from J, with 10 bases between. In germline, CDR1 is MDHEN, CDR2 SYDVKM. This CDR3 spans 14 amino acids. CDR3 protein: CASSPPGPKNIQYF. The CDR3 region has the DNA TGTGCCAGCAGTCCACCGGGACCCAAAAACATTCAGTACTTC. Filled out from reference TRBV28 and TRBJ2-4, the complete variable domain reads DVKVTQSSRYLVKRTGEKVFLECVQDMDHENMFWYRQDPGLGLRLIYFSYDVKMKEKGDIPEGYSVSREKKERFSLILESASTNQTSMYLCASSPPGPKNIQYFGAGTRLSVL.

The CDR3, as DNA: TGTGCCAGCAGTTCTAGCGGGAGGGCCGGAGATACGCAGTATTTT. It specifies CASSSSGRAGDTQYF. The genes are TRBV6-6 and TRBJ2-3; 12 bases align to TRBD2. The CDR3 is made up of 15 amino acids. V shed 4 bases and J 5 bases; nucleotides not matched to a gene: 4. Germline V gene lookup returns CDR1 MNHNY and CDR2 SVGAGI (reference sequence).

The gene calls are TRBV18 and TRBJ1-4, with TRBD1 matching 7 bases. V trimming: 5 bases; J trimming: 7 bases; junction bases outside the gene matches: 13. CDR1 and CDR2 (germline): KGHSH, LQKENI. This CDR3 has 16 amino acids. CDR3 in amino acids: CASSSRQGGFSEKLFF. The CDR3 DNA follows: TGTGCCAGCTCATCACGACAGGGAGGATTTTCTGAAAAACTGTTTTTT.

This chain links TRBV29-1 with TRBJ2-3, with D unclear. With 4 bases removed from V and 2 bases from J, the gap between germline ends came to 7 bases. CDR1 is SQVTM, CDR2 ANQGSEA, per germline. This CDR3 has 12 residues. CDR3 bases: TGCAGCGTTGGCTCTTACACAGATACGCAGTATTTT. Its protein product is CSVGSYTDTQYF.

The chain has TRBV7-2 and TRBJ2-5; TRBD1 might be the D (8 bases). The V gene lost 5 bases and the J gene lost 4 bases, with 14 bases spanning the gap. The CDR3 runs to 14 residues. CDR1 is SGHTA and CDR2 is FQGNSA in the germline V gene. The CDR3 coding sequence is TGTGCCAGCAGCCATACAGGGGGGGGAGAGACCCAGTACTTC. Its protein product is CASSHTGGGETQYF.

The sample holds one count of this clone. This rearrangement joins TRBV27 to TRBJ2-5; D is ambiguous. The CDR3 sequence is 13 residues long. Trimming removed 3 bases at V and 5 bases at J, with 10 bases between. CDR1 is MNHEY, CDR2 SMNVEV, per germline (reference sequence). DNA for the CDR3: TGTGCCAGCAGTTTGATAGGCTGGGAGACCCAGTACTTC. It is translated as CASSLIGWETQYF.

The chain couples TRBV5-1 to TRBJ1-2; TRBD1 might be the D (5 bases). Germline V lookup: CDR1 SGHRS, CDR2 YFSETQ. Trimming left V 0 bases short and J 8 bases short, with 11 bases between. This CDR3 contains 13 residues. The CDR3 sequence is CASSLDRLLGYTF. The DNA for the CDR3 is TGCGCCAGCAGCTTGGACAGGCTCCTAGGCTACACCTTC. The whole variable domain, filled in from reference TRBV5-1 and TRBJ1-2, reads KAGVTQTPRYLIKTRGQQVTLSCSPISGHRSVSWYQQTPGQGLQFLFEYFSETQRNKGNFPGRFSGRQFSNSRSEMNVSTLELGDSALYLCASSLDRLLGYTFGSGTRLTVV.

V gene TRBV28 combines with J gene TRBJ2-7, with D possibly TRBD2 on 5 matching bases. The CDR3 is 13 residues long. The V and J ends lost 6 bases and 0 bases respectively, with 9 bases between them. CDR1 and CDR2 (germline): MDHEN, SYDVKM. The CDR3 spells CASRSRGSYEQYF. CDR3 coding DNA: TGTGCCAGCAGGTCCCGGGGCTCCTACGAGCAGTACTTC.

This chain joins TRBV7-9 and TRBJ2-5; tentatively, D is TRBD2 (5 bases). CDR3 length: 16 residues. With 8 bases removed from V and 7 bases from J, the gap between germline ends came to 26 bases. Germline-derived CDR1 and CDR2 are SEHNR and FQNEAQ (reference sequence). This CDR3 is CASGVERERFPGTQYF. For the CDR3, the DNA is TGTGCCAGCGGGGTAGAGAGGGAGCGATTTCCGGGGACCCAGTACTTC.

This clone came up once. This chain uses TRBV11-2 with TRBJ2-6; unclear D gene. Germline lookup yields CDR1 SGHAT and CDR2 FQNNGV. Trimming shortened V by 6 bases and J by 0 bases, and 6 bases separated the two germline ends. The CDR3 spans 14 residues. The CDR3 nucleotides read TGTGCCAGCAGGCGTATCTCTGGGGCCAACGTCCTGACTTTC. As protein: CASRRISGANVLTF.

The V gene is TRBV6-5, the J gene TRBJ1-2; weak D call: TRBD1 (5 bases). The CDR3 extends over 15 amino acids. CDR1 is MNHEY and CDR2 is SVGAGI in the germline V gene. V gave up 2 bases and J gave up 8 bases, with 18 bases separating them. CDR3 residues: CASSYDVWGSQGYTF. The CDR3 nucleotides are TGTGCCAGCAGTTACGACGTTTGGGGGTCCCAGGGCTACACCTTC.

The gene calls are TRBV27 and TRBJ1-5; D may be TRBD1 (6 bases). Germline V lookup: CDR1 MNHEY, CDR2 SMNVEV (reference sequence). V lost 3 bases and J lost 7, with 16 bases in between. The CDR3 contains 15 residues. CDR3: CASSFRRGIDQPQHF. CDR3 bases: TGTGCCAGCAGTTTCCGGAGGGGGATTGACCAGCCCCAGCATTTT.

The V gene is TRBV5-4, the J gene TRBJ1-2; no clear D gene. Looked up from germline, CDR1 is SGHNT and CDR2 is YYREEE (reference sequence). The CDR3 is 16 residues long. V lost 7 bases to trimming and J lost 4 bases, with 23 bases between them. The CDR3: CASSLNIPGKTYGYTF. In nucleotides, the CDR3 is TGTGCCAGCTCGTTGAACATACCAGGAAAGACCTATGGCTACACCTTC.

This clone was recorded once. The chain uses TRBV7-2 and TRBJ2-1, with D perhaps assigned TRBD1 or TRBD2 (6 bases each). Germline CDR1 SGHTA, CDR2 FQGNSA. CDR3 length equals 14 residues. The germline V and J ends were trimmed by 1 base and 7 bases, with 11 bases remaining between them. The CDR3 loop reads CASSLGGAANEQFF. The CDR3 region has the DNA TGTGCCAGCAGCTTAGGGGGGGCCGCGAATGAGCAGTTCTTC.

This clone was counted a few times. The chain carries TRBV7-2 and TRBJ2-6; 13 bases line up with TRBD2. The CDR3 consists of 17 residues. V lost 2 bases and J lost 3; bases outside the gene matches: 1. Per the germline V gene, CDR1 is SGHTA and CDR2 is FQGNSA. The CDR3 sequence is CASSLRLAGGGANVLTF. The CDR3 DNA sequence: TGTGCCAGCAGCTTAAGACTAGCGGGAGGTGGGGCCAACGTCCTGACTTTC.

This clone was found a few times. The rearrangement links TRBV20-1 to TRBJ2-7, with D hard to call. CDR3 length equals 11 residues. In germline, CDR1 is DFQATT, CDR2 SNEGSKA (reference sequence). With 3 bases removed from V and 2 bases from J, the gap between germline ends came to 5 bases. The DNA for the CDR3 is TGCAGTGCTAGTGGTCCCTACGAGCAGTACTTC. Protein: CSASGPYEQYF.

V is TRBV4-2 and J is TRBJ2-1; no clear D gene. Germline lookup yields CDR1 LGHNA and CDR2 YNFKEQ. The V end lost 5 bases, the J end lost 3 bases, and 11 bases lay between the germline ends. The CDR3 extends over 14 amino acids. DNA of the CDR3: TGTGCCAGCAGCAGTTCCTGGGGCTACAATGAGCAGTTCTTC. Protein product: CASSSSWGYNEQFF.

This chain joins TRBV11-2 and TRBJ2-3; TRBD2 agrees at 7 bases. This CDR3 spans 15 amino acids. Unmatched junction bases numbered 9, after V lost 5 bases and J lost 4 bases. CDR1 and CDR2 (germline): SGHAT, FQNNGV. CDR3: CASSPHTSAADTQYF. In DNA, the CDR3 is TGTGCCAGCAGCCCCCATACTAGCGCGGCAGATACGCAGTATTTT.

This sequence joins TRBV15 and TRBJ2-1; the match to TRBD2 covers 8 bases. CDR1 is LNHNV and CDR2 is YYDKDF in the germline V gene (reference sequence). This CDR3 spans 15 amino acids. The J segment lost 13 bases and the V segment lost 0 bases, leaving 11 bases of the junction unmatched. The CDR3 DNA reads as TGTGCCACCAGCAGAGAATCACTAGCGGCGATGCAACAGTTCTTC. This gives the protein CATSRESLAAMQQFF. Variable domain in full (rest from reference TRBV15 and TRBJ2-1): DAMVIQNPRYQVTQFGKPVTLSCSQTLNHNVMYWYQQKSSQAPKLLFHYYDKDFNNEADTPDNFQSRRPNTSFCFLDIRSPGLGDTAMYLCATSRESLAAMQQFFGPGTRLTVL.